This note documents a single T cell receptor (beta chain) sequence. Its cognate antigen is unknown. These data are taken from a study of cytomegalovirus exposure and HLA in healthy donors. The ends were cut back, 3 bases at V and 0 bases at J, with 9 bases in the middle. The CDR3 is 15 amino acids. CDR1 is MDHEN and CDR2 is SYDVKM in the germline V gene. General study points: Most observed TCR sequences were rare, whereas some public TCRs were detected in many donors.

Both 60 Vbeta primers and 13 Jbeta primers went into the PCR. Methods used by the authors: Among the unique TCR beta chains that a later analysis counted, around 72 million in all, about 10 million were shared. Sequencing used immunoSEQ multiplex PCR; TCRdb keeps in-frame clones, though not all of them. The V and J calls and clone size are taken from that table; D and trimming were inferred from the DNA. The sample contains 150,000 to 200,000 clones, about 86% of which appear only once. The chain employs TRBV28 and TRBJ1-5, with unresolved D. The specimen sequenced was PBMCs. The sequence was collected from a young woman in good health and CMV-seronegative. CDR3 sequence reads: CASSFAKYSNQPQHF. The CDR3 DNA sequence: TGTGCCAGCAGTTTTGCGAAGTATAGCAATCAGCCCCAGCATTTT.